The rows below give T cell receptor beta chains drawn from one sample of a study of control samples from healthy donors and cancer patients. The data were produced by immunoSEQ multiplex PCR, yet TCRdb's version contains in-frame clones alone and is incomplete. This table has under 85,000 clones, 84% appearing once. Sequencing input: PBMCs. The source is a man aged 55 to 69 with head and neck cancer. Each CDR3 is given with its conserved first and last residue. A D gene is named only where the DNA matches it firmly. Size is stated for part of the rows, as once, few or many counts, or as a class when the clone is expanded.

J,D,V,size,DNA,CDR3
TRBJ2-1,TRBD2,TRBV15,-,TGTGCCACCAGCAGAGTCAAGCGGGAGCCAGGAAATGAGCAGTTCTTC,CATSRVKREPGNEQFF
TRBJ1-1,-,TRBV4-1,-,TGCGCCAGCAGCCAAGGCTATTTTGGACAGAATGGGGCTTTCTTT,CASSQGYFGQNGAFF
TRBJ1-5,TRBD1,TRBV2,few,TGTGCCAGCCGAGAAAGGACAGGGGGCTACAATCAGCCCCAGCATTTT,CASRERTGGYNQPQHF
TRBJ2-5,-,TRBV5-5,-,TGTGCCAGCAGCTTGCTTTTTCAAGAGACCCAGTACTTC,CASSLLFQETQYF
TRBJ2-7,-,TRBV2,-,TGTGCCAGCGGTAGCGGAGCCTCCTACGAGCAGTACTTC,CASGSGASYEQYF
TRBJ1-1,-,TRBV12-3/TRBV12-4,-,TGTGCCAGCTCCTCCGGGGGGGCCACTGAAGCTTTCTTT,CASSSGGATEAFF
TRBJ1-4,TRBD1,TRBV6-6,once,TGTGCCAGCAGTTACTTTCAGGGGGCGCGTGAAAAACTGTTTTTT,CASSYFQGAREKLFF
TRBJ1-4,-,TRBV19,-,TGTGCCAGTAGTAGCCCGACAGGCGCGAATGAAAAACTGTTTTTT,CASSSPTGANEKLFF
TRBJ1-2,TRBD1,TRBV7-9,few,TGTGCCAGCAGTTCGCGGGACAGGGGATATGGCTACACCTTC,CASSSRDRGYGYTF
TRBJ1-3,-,TRBV7-2,-,TGTGCCAGCAGCTTACGCCGTTCTGGAAACACCATATATTTT,CASSLRRSGNTIYF
TRBJ2-6,-,TRBV6-1,-,TGTGCCAGCAGTGAAGCCGGGGTGGGGGCCAACGTCCTGACTTTC,CASSEAGVGANVLTF
TRBJ1-2,TRBD1,TRBV6-5,-,TGTGCCAGCAAATCCGGGACAGGGGATGGCTACACCTTC,CASKSGTGDGYTF
TRBJ1-4,TRBD1,TRBV5-1,-,TGCGCCAGCTCCCGGGACAGTAATGAAAAACTGTTTTTT,CASSRDSNEKLFF
TRBJ2-7,TRBD1,TRBV19,-,TGTGCCCCCCAAGTAAGAGGGGGCCGATCCTACGAGCAGTACTTC,CAPQVRGGRSYEQYF
TRBJ1-2,-,TRBV19,-,TGTGCCAGTAGTCTCGACTATGGCTACACCTTC,CASSLDYGYTF
TRBJ1-5,-,TRBV27,-,TGTGCCAGCAGTTTATCAGGGAATCAGCCCCAGCATTTT,CASSLSGNQPQHF
TRBJ2-7,TRBD1,TRBV23-1,-,TGCGCCAGCAGTGGGACAGTCTCCTACGAGCAGTACTTC,CASSGTVSYEQYF
TRBJ2-6,TRBD2,TRBV6-9,-,TGTGCCAGCAGCCCTCCCGGGACTAGCGAAGATGGGGCCAACGTCCTGACTTTC,CASSPPGTSEDGANVLTF
TRBJ2-5,-,TRBV28,-,TGTGCCAGCAGTTTGGTAGCACGAAAAGAGACCCAGTACTTC,CASSLVARKETQYF
TRBJ2-1,-,TRBV9,-,TGTGCCAGCAGCGTAACGACAGCAAAGGGCAATGAGCAGTTCTTC,CASSVTTAKGNEQFF
TRBJ2-7,-,TRBV7-2,-,TGTGCCAGCAGCTTAGCAGAGGAGCAGTACTTC,CASSLAEEQYF
TRBJ2-4,TRBD1,TRBV13,-,TGTGCCAGCAGCTCCCGGACAGGGGACAAAAACATTCAGTACTTC,CASSSRTGDKNIQYF
TRBJ2-3,TRBD2,TRBV5-1,-,TGCGCCAGCAGCCCCGGGACTAGCGACACAGATACGCAGTATTTT,CASSPGTSDTDTQYF
TRBJ2-3,-,TRBV12-3/TRBV12-4,-,TGTGCCAGCAAAACCGCAGGGGCAGATACGCAGTATTTT,CASKTAGADTQYF
TRBJ2-7,-,TRBV3-1/TRBV3-2,-,TGTGCCAGCAGCCAAGAGGGGGGGGCGATGACAGGACTGGGCCCCTACGAGCAGTACTTC,CASSQEGGAMTGLGPYEQYF
TRBJ2-1,-,TRBV28,-,TGTGCCAGCAGTTCCCCTCAGCGCTCCTACAATGAGCAGTTCTTC,CASSSPQRSYNEQFF
TRBJ2-6,-,TRBV7-2,few,TGTGCCAGCAGCTCCCGGCGAAGGGCCTCACCTTCTGGGGCCAACGTCCTGACTTTC,CASSSRRRASPSGANVLTF
TRBJ2-4,-,TRBV18,-,TGTGCCAGCTCACCACCAAGGTACAGCAAAAACATTCAGTACTTC,CASSPPRYSKNIQYF
TRBJ2-3,-,TRBV5-1,-,TGCGCCAGCAGCTCGGCTAGTCAGGGCTCGGGGACAGATACGCAGTATTTT,CASSSASQGSGTDTQYF
TRBJ2-7,TRBD2,TRBV4-1,-,TGCGCCAGCAGCCAAGCGGCTAGCGGGGACTACGAGCAGTACTTC,CASSQAASGDYEQYF
TRBJ2-1,TRBD2,TRBV7-2,-,TGTGCCAGCAGCTTGACTAGCGGGAGGAATGAGCAGTTCTTC,CASSLTSGRNEQFF
TRBJ1-2,-,TRBV10-3,once,TGTGCCATCAGTGATAAGGCCCCGCGGCACTATGGCTACACCTTC,CAISDKAPRHYGYTF
TRBJ1-5,-,TRBV19,-,TGTGCCAGTAGTATAGGGGGCAGGGGAATACAGCCCCAGCATTTT,CASSIGGRGIQPQHF
TRBJ1-4,TRBD1,TRBV18,-,TGTGCCAGCTCACCGGTTACAGGGGCAACTAATGAAAAACTGTTTTTT,CASSPVTGATNEKLFF
TRBJ1-1,-,TRBV29-1,-,TGCAGCGTTGACGCAGGGCGAAACACTGAAGCTTTCTTT,CSVDAGRNTEAFF
TRBJ1-6,-,TRBV19,once,TGTGCCAGTAGTATAGATCGCAATTCACCCCTCCACTTT,CASSIDRNSPLHF
TRBJ2-7,-,TRBV6-5,-,TGTGCCAGCACCCCCGGGGGCAGGTACGAGCAGTACTTC,CASTPGGRYEQYF
TRBJ2-7,TRBD1,TRBV3-1/TRBV3-2,-,TGTGCCAGCAGCCAAGAAGGGGCCGGGACAGGGGGTTTCGAGCAGTACTTC,CASSQEGAGTGGFEQYF
TRBJ2-7,-,TRBV7-8,-,TGTGCCAGCAGCTGGACAGTTTCGGGCGAGCAGTACTTC,CASSWTVSGEQYF
TRBJ1-5,-,TRBV10-3,-,TGTGCCATCAGGGACGGGGGGGACGGACAGCCCCAGCATTTT,CAIRDGGDGQPQHF
TRBJ2-1,TRBD2,TRBV28,few,TGTGCCAGCAGATCCACCACGGGACTAGTATCGTACAATGAGCAGTTCTTC,CASRSTTGLVSYNEQFF
TRBJ2-7,-,TRBV10-3,few,TGTGCCATCAGTGAGTGGGAAGGGTCCCGCGGCGAGCAGTACTTC,CAISEWEGSRGEQYF
TRBJ1-6,-,TRBV10-3,-,TGTGCCATCAGTGAGTCGCACAGGGATTCACCCCTCCACTTT,CAISESHRDSPLHF
TRBJ1-4,-,TRBV27,-,TGTGCCAGCAGTTCCGCCCTGTCACGGCGTGAAAAACTGTTTTTT,CASSSALSRREKLFF
TRBJ2-4,-,TRBV6-2/TRBV6-3,-,TGTGCCAGCAGTTACTCCCGGACGGCCGGAAACATTCAGTACTTC,CASSYSRTAGNIQYF
TRBJ2-7,TRBD1,TRBV6-5,few,TGTGCCAGCAGTACCTCCGGGACAGGGGGATACGAGCAGTACTTC,CASSTSGTGGYEQYF